The sequence of this T cell receptor beta chain was determined in a study of CD8 T cells in ankylosing spondylitis. Findings and limits, study-wide: Among TCR beta sequences, a motif of eight highly homologous variants appeared characteristic of ankylosing spondylitis blood.

Using its own MiXCR run on the 5' RACE reads, TCRdb lists one record per CDR3 protein. The table records some 840,000 distinct CDR3 sequences, about 10% of them present only once. Comments on this clonotype: The antigen remains undetermined.

The trim removed 6 bases at V and 8 bases at J, leaving 8 bases unmatched. The CDR3 is 14 amino acids. The germline V gene has CDR1 MNHEY and CDR2 SVGEGT. The sample consisted of blood, either unsorted or a sorted T cell fraction (not recorded which). The rearrangement links TRBV6-2 or TRBV6-3 to TRBJ1-4; the match to TRBD1 covers 8 bases. The sequence was collected from a male donor with ankylosing spondylitis. The CDR3 coding sequence is TGTGCCAGCAGAAACACAGGGGGGATCGAAAAACTGTTTTTT. Translating gives CASRNTGGIEKLFF.